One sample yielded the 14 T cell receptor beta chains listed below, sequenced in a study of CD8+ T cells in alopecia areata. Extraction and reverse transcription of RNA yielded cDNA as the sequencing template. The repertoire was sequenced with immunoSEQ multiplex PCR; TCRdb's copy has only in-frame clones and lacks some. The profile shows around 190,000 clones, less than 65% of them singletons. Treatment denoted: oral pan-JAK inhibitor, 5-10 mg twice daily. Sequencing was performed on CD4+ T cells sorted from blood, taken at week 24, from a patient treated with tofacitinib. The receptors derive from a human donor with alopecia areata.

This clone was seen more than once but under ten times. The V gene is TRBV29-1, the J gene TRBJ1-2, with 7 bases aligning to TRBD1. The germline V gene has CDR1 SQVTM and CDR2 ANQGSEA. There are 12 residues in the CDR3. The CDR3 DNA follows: TGCAGGGGCGCAGACAGGGCCTATGGCTACACCTTC. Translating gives CRGADRAYGYTF.

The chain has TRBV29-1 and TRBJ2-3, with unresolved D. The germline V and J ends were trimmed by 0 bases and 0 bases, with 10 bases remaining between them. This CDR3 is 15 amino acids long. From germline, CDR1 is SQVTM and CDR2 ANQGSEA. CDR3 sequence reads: CSVEDPGRSTDTQYF. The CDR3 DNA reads TGCAGCGTTGAAGATCCTGGCAGAAGCACAGATACGCAGTATTTT.

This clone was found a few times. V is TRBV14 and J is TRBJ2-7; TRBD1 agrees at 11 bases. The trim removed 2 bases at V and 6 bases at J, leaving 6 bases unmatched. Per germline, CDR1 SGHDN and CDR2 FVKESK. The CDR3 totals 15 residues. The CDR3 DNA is TGTGCCAGCAGCCAAATAACCGGGACAGGGGGCGAGCAGTACTTC. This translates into CASSQITGTGGEQYF.

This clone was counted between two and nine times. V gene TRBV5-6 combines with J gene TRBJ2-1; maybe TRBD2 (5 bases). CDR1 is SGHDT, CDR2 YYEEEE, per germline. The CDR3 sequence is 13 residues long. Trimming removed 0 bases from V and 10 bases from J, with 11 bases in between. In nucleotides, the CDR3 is TGTGCCAGCAGCTTGGTTCTAACGGGAGAGCAGTTCTTC. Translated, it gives CASSLVLTGEQFF.

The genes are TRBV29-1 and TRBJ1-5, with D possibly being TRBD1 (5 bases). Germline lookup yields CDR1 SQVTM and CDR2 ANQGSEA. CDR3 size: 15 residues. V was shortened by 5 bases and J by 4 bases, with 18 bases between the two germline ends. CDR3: CSVSIPGRENQPQHF. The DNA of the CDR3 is TGCAGCGTTTCAATCCCGGGACGGGAAAATCAGCCCCAGCATTTT.

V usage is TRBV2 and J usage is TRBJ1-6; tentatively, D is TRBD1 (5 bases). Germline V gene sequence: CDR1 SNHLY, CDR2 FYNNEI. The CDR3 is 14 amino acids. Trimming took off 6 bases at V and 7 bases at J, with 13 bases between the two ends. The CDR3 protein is CASREGLQNSPLHF. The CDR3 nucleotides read TGTGCCAGCAGGGAGGGGCTGCAAAATTCACCCCTCCACTTT.

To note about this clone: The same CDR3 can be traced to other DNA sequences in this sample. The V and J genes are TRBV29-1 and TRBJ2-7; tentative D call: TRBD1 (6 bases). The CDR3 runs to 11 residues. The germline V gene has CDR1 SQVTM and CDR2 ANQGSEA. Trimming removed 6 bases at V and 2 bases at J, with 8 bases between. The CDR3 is CSVAGAYEQYF. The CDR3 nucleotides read TGCAGCGTCGCAGGGGCCTACGAGCAGTACTTC.

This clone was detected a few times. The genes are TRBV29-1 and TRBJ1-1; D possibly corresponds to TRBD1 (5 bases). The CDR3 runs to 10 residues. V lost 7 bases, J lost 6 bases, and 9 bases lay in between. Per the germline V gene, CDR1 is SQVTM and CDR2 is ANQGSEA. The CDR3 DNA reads TGCAGCGCCGCGACAGCTGAAGCTTTCTTT. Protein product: CSAATAEAFF.

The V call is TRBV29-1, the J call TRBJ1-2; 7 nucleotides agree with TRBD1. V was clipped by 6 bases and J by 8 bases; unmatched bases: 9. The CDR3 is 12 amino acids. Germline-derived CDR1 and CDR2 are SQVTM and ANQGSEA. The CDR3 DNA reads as TGCAGCGTGTCGGGACAGAGGTTCGGCTACACCTTC. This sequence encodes CSVSGQRFGYTF.

CDR3 protein: CAWSDGLALYNEQFF. DNA for the CDR3: TGTGCCTGGAGTGATGGACTAGCCCTATACAATGAGCAGTTCTTC. The J gene is TRBJ2-1, the V gene TRBV30; 8 bases map to TRBD2. The CDR3 length is 15 residues. CDR1 GTSNPN and CDR2 SVGIG come from the germline V gene (reference sequence). Trimming at V came to 1 base and at J to 4 bases, leaving 6 bases not matched to a gene.

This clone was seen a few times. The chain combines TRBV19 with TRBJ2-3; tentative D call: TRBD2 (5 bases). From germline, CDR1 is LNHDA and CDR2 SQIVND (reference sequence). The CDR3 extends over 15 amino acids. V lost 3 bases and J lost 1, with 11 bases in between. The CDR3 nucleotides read TGTGCCAGTAGTATTTCGCCCGGGGGCACAGATACGCAGTATTTT. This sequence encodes CASSISPGGTDTQYF.

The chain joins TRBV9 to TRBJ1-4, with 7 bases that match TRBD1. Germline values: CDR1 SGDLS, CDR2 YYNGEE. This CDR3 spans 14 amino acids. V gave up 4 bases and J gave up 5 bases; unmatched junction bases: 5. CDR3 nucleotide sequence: TGTGCCAGCAGCCCAGGGACAGTAAATGAAAAACTGTTTTTT. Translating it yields CASSPGTVNEKLFF. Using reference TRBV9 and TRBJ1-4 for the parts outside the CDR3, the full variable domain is DSGVTQTPKHLITATGQRVTLRCSPRSGDLSVYWYQQSLDQGLQFLIQYYNGEERAKGNILERFSAQQFPDLHSELNLSSLELGDSALYFCASSPGTVNEKLFFGSGTQLSVL.

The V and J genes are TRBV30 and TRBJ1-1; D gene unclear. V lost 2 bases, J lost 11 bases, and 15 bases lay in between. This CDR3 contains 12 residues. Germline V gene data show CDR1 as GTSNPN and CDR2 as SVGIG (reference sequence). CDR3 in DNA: TGTGCCTGGAGTCCCGGACTAATGACGGCTTTCTTT. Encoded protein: CAWSPGLMTAFF.

The CDR3 reads CASSLSHRGPFEQYF. For the CDR3, the DNA is TGTGCCAGCAGTTTATCGCACAGGGGGCCATTCGAGCAGTACTTC. This chain connects TRBV27 to TRBJ2-7; TRBD1 agrees at 9 bases. This CDR3 has 15 amino acids. Germline CDR1 MNHEY, CDR2 SMNVEV (reference sequence). V gave up 0 bases and J gave up 6 bases; unmatched junction bases: 6.